The rows below give T cell receptor beta chains drawn from one sample of a study of cytomegalovirus exposure and HLA in healthy donors. TCRdb's copy holds only in-frame clones and misses some; the assay was immunoSEQ multiplex PCR. The sample contains about 120,000 clones, over 70% of which appear only once. The specimen sequenced was PBMCs. All receptors come from a female donor in good health and CMV-seropositive. CDR3s include the opening cysteine and the closing phenylalanine or tryptophan. A D gene is named only where the DNA matches it firmly. Not every row has a clone size; where given, it reads once, few, many or a size class.

j_call: TRBJ2-5; clone_size: .; v_call: TRBV5-1; d_call: .; cdr3_nt: TGCGCCAGCAGCAACGGGAGATTTCAAGAGACCCAGTACTTC; cdr3_aa: CASSNGRFQETQYF
j_call: TRBJ1-1; clone_size: .; v_call: TRBV10-3; d_call: .; cdr3_nt: TGTGCCATCAGTCCCGACAGAGCCACTGAAGCTTTCTTT; cdr3_aa: CAISPDRATEAFF
j_call: TRBJ2-7; clone_size: .; v_call: TRBV28; d_call: .; cdr3_nt: TGTGCCAGCAGTCTCCAACAGGGAGTCTACGAGCAGTACTTC; cdr3_aa: CASSLQQGVYEQYF
j_call: TRBJ1-5; clone_size: .; v_call: TRBV18; d_call: .; cdr3_nt: TGTGCCAGCTCACCGGGAGAGGACCAGCCCCAGCATTTT; cdr3_aa: CASSPGEDQPQHF
j_call: TRBJ2-7; clone_size: .; v_call: TRBV2; d_call: TRBD1; cdr3_nt: TGTGCCAGCAGTGAAGAGGACAGGAGCTCCTACGAGCAGTACTTC; cdr3_aa: CASSEEDRSSYEQYF
j_call: TRBJ1-4; clone_size: .; v_call: TRBV6-1; d_call: TRBD1; cdr3_nt: TGTGCCAGCAGTGGGACAGGGTTGGGAACTAATGAAAAACTGTTTTTT; cdr3_aa: CASSGTGLGTNEKLFF
j_call: TRBJ2-1; clone_size: .; v_call: TRBV6-1; d_call: TRBD2; cdr3_nt: TGTGCCAGCAACCCTAGCGGGGGGCGCTACAATGAGCAGTTCTTC; cdr3_aa: CASNPSGGRYNEQFF
j_call: TRBJ2-1; clone_size: .; v_call: TRBV19; d_call: TRBD2; cdr3_nt: TGTGCCAGTAGTAACCTAGCGGGGGGTAGTTACAATGAGCAGTTCTTC; cdr3_aa: CASSNLAGGSYNEQFF
j_call: TRBJ2-5; clone_size: .; v_call: TRBV29-1; d_call: .; cdr3_nt: TGCAGCGTTGAACAGTCGGCAGGAGAGACCCAGTACTTC; cdr3_aa: CSVEQSAGETQYF
j_call: TRBJ2-7; clone_size: .; v_call: TRBV6-6; d_call: .; cdr3_nt: TGTGCCAGCAGACCCGGGACACCGTACGAGCAGTACTTC; cdr3_aa: CASRPGTPYEQYF
j_call: TRBJ2-2; clone_size: .; v_call: TRBV2; d_call: .; cdr3_nt: TGTGCCAGCAGTGTATTGACTATCACCGGGGAGCTGTTTTTT; cdr3_aa: CASSVLTITGELFF
j_call: TRBJ1-2; clone_size: .; v_call: TRBV19; d_call: TRBD1; cdr3_nt: TGTGCCAGTAGTATGGGACAGGTACGTGGCTACACCTTC; cdr3_aa: CASSMGQVRGYTF
j_call: TRBJ1-2; clone_size: .; v_call: TRBV2; d_call: .; cdr3_nt: TGTGCCAGCAGTGACGGGCAGGGCTATGGCTACACCTTC; cdr3_aa: CASSDGQGYGYTF
j_call: TRBJ2-7; clone_size: few; v_call: TRBV30; d_call: .; cdr3_nt: TGTGCCTGGAGTGCCCAAGGGGTCGAGCAGTACTTC; cdr3_aa: CAWSAQGVEQYF
j_call: TRBJ1-1; clone_size: few; v_call: TRBV25-1; d_call: .; cdr3_nt: TGTGCCAGCAGTCCTCAGGGGAGAGGTACTGAAGCTTTCTTT; cdr3_aa: CASSPQGRGTEAFF
j_call: TRBJ2-7; clone_size: .; v_call: TRBV27; d_call: TRBD1; cdr3_nt: TGTGCCAGCAGCTCGAAACCGGGACAGTCCTACGAGCAGTACTTC; cdr3_aa: CASSSKPGQSYEQYF
j_call: TRBJ2-1; clone_size: .; v_call: TRBV7-3; d_call: TRBD2; cdr3_nt: TGTGCCAGCAGCTTGGGGACTAGCTTCTCCAATGAGCAGTTCTTC; cdr3_aa: CASSLGTSFSNEQFF
j_call: TRBJ1-6; clone_size: .; v_call: TRBV6-5; d_call: .; cdr3_nt: TGTGCCAGCAGTTACTCAATAGGGGGAGTGGGTTCACCCCTCCACTTT; cdr3_aa: CASSYSIGGVGSPLHF
j_call: TRBJ1-2; clone_size: .; v_call: TRBV18; d_call: TRBD1; cdr3_nt: TGTGCCAGCTCACCTACCGGGACAGGGGATGGCTACACCTTC; cdr3_aa: CASSPTGTGDGYTF
j_call: TRBJ1-1; clone_size: .; v_call: TRBV27; d_call: TRBD1; cdr3_nt: TGTGCCAGCAGTTTGACAGGGGGGACTGAAGCTTTCTTT; cdr3_aa: CASSLTGGTEAFF